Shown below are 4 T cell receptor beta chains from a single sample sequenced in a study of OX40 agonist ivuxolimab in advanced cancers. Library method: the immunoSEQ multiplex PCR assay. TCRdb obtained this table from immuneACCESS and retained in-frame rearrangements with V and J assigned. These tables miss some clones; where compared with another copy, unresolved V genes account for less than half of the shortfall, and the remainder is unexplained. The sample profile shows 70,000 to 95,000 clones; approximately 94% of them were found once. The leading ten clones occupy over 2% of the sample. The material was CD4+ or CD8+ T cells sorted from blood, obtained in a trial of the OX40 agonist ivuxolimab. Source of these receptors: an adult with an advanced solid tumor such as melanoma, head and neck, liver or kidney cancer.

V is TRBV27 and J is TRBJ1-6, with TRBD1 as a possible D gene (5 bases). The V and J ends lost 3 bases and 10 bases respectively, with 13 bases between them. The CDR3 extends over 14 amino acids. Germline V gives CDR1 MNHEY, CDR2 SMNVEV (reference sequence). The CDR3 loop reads CASSFRGTGSPLHF. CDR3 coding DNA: TGTGCCAGCAGTTTTCGGGGGACGGGGTCACCCCTCCACTTT.

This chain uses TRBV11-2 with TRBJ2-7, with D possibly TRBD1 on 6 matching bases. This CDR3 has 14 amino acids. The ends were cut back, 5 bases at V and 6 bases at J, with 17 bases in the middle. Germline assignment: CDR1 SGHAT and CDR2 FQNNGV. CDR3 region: CASSHSPTGIEQYF. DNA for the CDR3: TGTGCCAGCAGCCACTCACCTACAGGGATCGAGCAGTACTTC.

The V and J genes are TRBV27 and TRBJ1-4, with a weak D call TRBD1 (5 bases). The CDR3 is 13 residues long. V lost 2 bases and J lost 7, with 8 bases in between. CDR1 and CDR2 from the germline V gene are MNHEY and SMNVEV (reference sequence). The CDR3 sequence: CASSLLGTEKLFF. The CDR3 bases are TGTGCCAGCAGTTTACTTGGGACTGAAAAACTGTTTTTT.

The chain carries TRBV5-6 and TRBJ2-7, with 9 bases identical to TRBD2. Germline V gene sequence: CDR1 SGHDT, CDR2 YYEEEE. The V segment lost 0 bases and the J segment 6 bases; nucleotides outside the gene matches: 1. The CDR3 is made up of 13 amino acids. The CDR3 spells CASSLGTSAEQYF. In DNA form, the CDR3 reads TGTGCCAGCAGCTTGGGGACTAGCGCCGAGCAGTACTTC. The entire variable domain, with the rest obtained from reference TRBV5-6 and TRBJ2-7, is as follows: DAGVTQSPTHLIKTRGQQVTLRCSPKSGHDTVSWYQQALGQGPQFIFQYYEEEERQRGNFPDRFSGHQFPNYSSELNVNALLLGDSALYLCASSLGTSAEQYFGPGTRLTVT.